This T cell receptor beta chain appears in the sequencing data of a study of cytomegalovirus exposure and HLA in healthy donors. General study results and limits: In an earlier analysis, most TCR beta V segments were productive about 87% or about 30% of the time. Serostatus for CMV was the only available immune exposure information. Among TCR beta chains of equal frequency, HLA-associated ones were more clonally expanded in a later analysis.

Of note for this clone: The antigen remains undetermined.

Primers included in the PCR were 60 Vbeta and 13 Jbeta primers. The protocol was immunoSEQ multiplex PCR, while the TCRdb copy is restricted to in-frame clones and leaves out a portion. The sample's table shows about 170,000 clones. The CDR3 spans 16 residues. V lost 4 bases and J 0 bases, leaving 13 bases between the germline ends. Per germline, CDR1 PRHDT and CDR2 FYEKMQ (reference sequence). V and J are TRBV13 and TRBJ1-3; possibly TRBD1 for D (5 bases). What was sequenced was PBMCs. The receptor's source is a woman under 30 in good health and CMV-seropositive. The CDR3 sequence: CASSSDGGVSGNTIYF. In DNA form, the CDR3 reads TGTGCCAGCAGCTCCGACGGGGGTGTCTCTGGAAACACCATATATTTT. The complete variable domain, with remaining parts taken from reference TRBV13 and TRBJ1-3, reads AAGVIQSPRHLIKEKRETATLKCYPIPRHDTVYWYQQGPGQDPQFLISFYEKMQSDKGSIPDRFSAQQFSDYHSELNMSSLELGDSALYFCASSSDGGVSGNTIYFGEGSWLTVV.